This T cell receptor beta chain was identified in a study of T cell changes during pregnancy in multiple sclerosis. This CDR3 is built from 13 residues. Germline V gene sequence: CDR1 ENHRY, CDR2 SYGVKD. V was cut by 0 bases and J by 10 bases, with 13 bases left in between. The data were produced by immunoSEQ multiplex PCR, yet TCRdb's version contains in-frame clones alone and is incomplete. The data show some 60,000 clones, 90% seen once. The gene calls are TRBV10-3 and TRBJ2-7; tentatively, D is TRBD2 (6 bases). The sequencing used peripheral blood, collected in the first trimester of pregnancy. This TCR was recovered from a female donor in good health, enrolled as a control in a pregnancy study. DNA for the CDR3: TGTGCCATCAGTGAGTCGGGCGGGAATCAACAGTACTTC. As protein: CAISESGGNQQYF.